One and the same sample provided the 13 T cell receptor beta chains below, sequenced in a study of CD8 T cells in ankylosing spondylitis. One entry per CDR3 protein, called by TCRdb with MiXCR from the 5' RACE reads. The sample carries some 200,000 distinct CDR3 sequences, roughly 25% recorded once. The material sequenced was blood, either unsorted or a sorted T cell fraction (not recorded which). The receptors here all came from a male donor with ankylosing spondylitis or in good health (not recorded which).

This clonotype was recorded at least ten times. The chain recombines TRBV28 with TRBJ2-2, with a tentative D call TRBD2 (5 bases). In germline, CDR1 is MDHEN, CDR2 SYDVKM. CDR3 size: 13 residues. V lost 7 bases and J 9 bases, leaving 15 bases between the germline ends. CDR3 sequence: CASTSPNRWELFF. The CDR3 bases are TGTGCCAGCACTAGCCCCAACCGTTGGGAGCTGTTTTTT.

This clonotype was observed at least ten times. The rearrangement links TRBV9 to TRBJ2-7, with D hard to call. Trimming took 0 bases from V and 1 from J, leaving 11 bases between them. The CDR3 covers 15 residues. Germline V gene data show CDR1 as SGDLS and CDR2 as YYNGEE. CDR3 nucleotides: TGTGCCAGCAGCGTAGAAGAAGGTTATTCCTACGAGCAGTACTTC. It yields the protein CASSVEEGYSYEQYF.

The V call is TRBV6-1, the J call TRBJ2-1, with 9 bases that match TRBD1. J was trimmed by 3 bases and V by 6 bases; bases with no gene match: 18. In germline, CDR1 is MNHNS, CDR2 SASEGT. The CDR3 is 19 residues long. The CDR3 DNA reads as TGTGCCAGCAGCCACGACAGGGGGGGAGCAAAAGGAGACTACAATGAGCAGTTCTTC. It yields the protein CASSHDRGGAKGDYNEQFF.

This clonotype showed up many times. V gene TRBV20-1 combines with J gene TRBJ1-1; D uncertain. Germline lookup yields CDR1 DFQATT and CDR2 SNEGSKA (reference sequence). V was pared by 5 bases and J by 3 bases, with 10 bases between. CDR3 length: 12 amino acids. The CDR3 is CSALKWDTEAFF. The CDR3 nucleotides are TGCAGTGCTTTAAAATGGGACACTGAAGCTTTCTTT.

This clonotype occurred many times. V is TRBV12-3 or TRBV12-4 and J is TRBJ2-7; the D is unclear. V was clipped by 4 bases and J by 0 bases, with 16 bases between them. This CDR3 is built from 16 residues. The CDR3 spells CASSSSRLGFSYEQYF. For the CDR3, the DNA is TGTGCCAGCAGTTCATCTAGGTTGGGGTTCTCCTACGAGCAGTACTTC.

There are many counts of this clonotype. The chain employs TRBV4-1 and TRBJ1-5, with D uncertain. Germline loops: CDR1 MGHRA, CDR2 YSYEKL. The CDR3 spans 16 residues. The ends were cut back, 0 bases at V and 0 bases at J, with 9 bases in the middle. The CDR3 region is CASSQETTYSNQPQHF. The CDR3 nucleotides read TGCGCCAGCAGCCAAGAGACGACCTATAGCAATCAGCCCCAGCATTTT.

In this sample, this clonotype turned up many times. This chain connects TRBV29-1 to TRBJ2-1; 9 bases match TRBD1. Germline V gene sequence: CDR1 SQVTM, CDR2 ANQGSEA. The V segment lost 3 bases and the J segment 7 bases; nucleotides outside the gene matches: 10. The CDR3 totals 15 residues. This chain's CDR3 is CSVDKGQGKRNEQFF. CDR3 bases: TGCAGCGTTGACAAGGGACAGGGTAAGAGGAATGAGCAGTTCTTC.

In this sample, this clonotype turned up many times. The genes are TRBV7-9 and TRBJ2-1; 11 bases are shared with TRBD1. The junction had 4 bases not matched to a gene; V was cut back by 5 bases and J by 4 bases. Germline assignment: CDR1 SEHNR and CDR2 FQNEAQ (reference sequence). This CDR3 comprises 15 residues. CDR3 sequence reads: CASSRGQGGYNEQFF. In DNA, the CDR3 is TGTGCCAGCAGCCGGGGACAGGGGGGATACAATGAGCAGTTCTTC. The variable domain in full, with the rest retrieved from reference TRBV7-9 and TRBJ2-1, is DTGVSQNPRHKITKRGQNVTFRCDPISEHNRLYWYRQTLGQGPEFLTYFQNEAQLEKSRLLSDRFSAERPKGSFSTLEIQRTEQGDSAMYLCASSRGQGGYNEQFFGPGTRLTVL.

This clonotype was recorded many times. The chain joins TRBV18 to TRBJ2-7; D possibly uses TRBD1 or TRBD2 (6 bases each). The V and J ends lost 3 bases and 6 bases respectively, with 9 bases between them. The CDR3 spans 12 residues. Germline CDR1 and CDR2: KGHSH and LQKENI. CDR3 sequence (DNA): TGTGCCAGCTCACCTGGAGGGGGCGAGCAGTACTTC. This codes for CASSPGGGEQYF.

This clonotype was recorded many times. The V call is TRBV5-5, the J call TRBJ2-5; 14 positions match TRBD2. The junction had 4 bases not matched to a gene; V was cut back by 2 bases and J by 4 bases. Germline CDR1 SGHKS, CDR2 YYEKEE (reference sequence). CDR3 length: 16 residues. The CDR3 DNA sequence: TGTGCCAGCAGCTTCGGAGGGACTAGCGGGAGAGAGACCCAGTACTTC. This codes for CASSFGGTSGRETQYF.

The chain is built from TRBV6-2 or TRBV6-3 and TRBJ2-7; TRBD1 aligns across 8 bases. The J segment lost 4 bases and the V segment lost 4 bases, leaving 12 bases of the junction unmatched. Germline assignment: CDR1 MNHEY and CDR2 SVGEGT. The CDR3 covers 16 residues. As DNA, the CDR3 is TGTGCCAGCAGTTCTAACGACAGGGGAAGGAGGTACGAGCAGTACTTC. This sequence encodes CASSSNDRGRRYEQYF.

This clonotype was counted many times. Germline and junction disagree at one end, which may indicate a read error. The chain combines TRBV20-1 with TRBJ2-1; 10 bases are a match to TRBD2. Germline loops: CDR1 DFQATT, CDR2 SNEGSKA (reference sequence). The CDR3 consists of 13 residues. Here the CDR3 reads CSASPLQREGLVF. The CDR3 DNA reads TGCAGTGCTAGCCCCCTCCAGCGGGAGGGCCTGGTCTTC.

This clonotype has at least ten counts. The genes are TRBV3-1 and TRBJ1-5; D gene ambiguous. From germline, CDR1 is LGHDT and CDR2 YNNKEL (reference sequence). The CDR3 covers 13 residues. V lost 1 base and J 8 bases, leaving 9 bases between the germline ends. The CDR3 region has the DNA TGTGCCAGCAGCCAAGGGCCACAAGAGCCCCAGCATTTT. Its protein product is CASSQGPQEPQHF. Using reference TRBV3-1 and TRBJ1-5 for the parts outside the CDR3, the full variable domain is DTAVSQTPKYLVTQMGNDKSIKCEQNLGHDTMYWYKQDSKKFLKIMFSYNNKELIINETVPNRFSPKSPDKAHLNLHINSLELGDSAVYFCASSQGPQEPQHFGDGTRLSIL.